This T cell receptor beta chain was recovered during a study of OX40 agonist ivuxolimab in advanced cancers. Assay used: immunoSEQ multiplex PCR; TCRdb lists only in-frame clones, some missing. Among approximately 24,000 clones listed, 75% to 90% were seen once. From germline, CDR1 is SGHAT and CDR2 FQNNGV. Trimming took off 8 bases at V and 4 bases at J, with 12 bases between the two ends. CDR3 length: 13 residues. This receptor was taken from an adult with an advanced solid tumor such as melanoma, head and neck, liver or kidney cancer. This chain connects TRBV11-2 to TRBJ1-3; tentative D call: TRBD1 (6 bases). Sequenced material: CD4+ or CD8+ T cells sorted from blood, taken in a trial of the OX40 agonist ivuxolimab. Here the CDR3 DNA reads TGTGCCAGCGCAACAGGGTACGGAAACACCATATATTTT. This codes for CASATGYGNTIYF.